The 23 T cell receptor beta chains below come from one sample, sequenced in a study of spatial heterogeneity in lung cancer. Study-wide points: Tumor mutation counts were tracked by expanded intratumoral alpha and beta TCR counts.

TCRdb reanalysed the 5' RACE reads using MiXCR and keeps one entry per CDR3 protein. The profile shows more than 25,000 distinct CDR3 sequences, more than 5.5% of them singletons. The antigens these receptors bind are not known. The time point here: sample taken at primary tumor resection. The sample in question was lung tumor tissue, obtained at surgery. These receptors all stem from a male donor with early-stage non-small cell lung cancer.

This clonotype was counted at least ten times. The V gene is TRBV11-2, the J gene TRBJ2-5; TRBD1 agrees at 10 bases. J lost 5 bases, V lost 5 bases, and 8 bases had no gene match. Germline assignment: CDR1 SGHAT and CDR2 FQNNGV. This CDR3 is built from 15 residues. The chain's CDR3 is CASSLLDRGLETQYF. CDR3 nucleotides: TGTGCCAGCAGCCTCCTGGACAGGGGGTTGGAGACCCAGTACTTC. Combining the CDR3 with reference TRBV11-2 and TRBJ2-5 gives the whole variable domain EAGVAQSPRYKIIEKRQSVAFWCNPISGHATLYWYQQILGQGPKLLIQFQNNGVVDDSQLPKDRFSAERLKGVDSTLKIQPAKLEDSAVYLCASSLLDRGLETQYFGPGTRLLVL.

This clonotype was observed many times. V usage is TRBV12-3 or TRBV12-4 and J usage is TRBJ2-5; TRBD2 matches 12 bases. V lost 1 base and J lost 4; bases outside the gene matches: 10. The CDR3 is 18 amino acids. CDR3 DNA sequence: TGTGCCAGCAGTTTAGGGGCTCTGACTAGCGGGGGTAGAGAGACCCAGTACTTC. Its translation: CASSLGALTSGGRETQYF.

The chain has TRBV4-1 and TRBJ1-1, with D possibly being TRBD1 (6 bases). This CDR3 contains 14 residues. Trimming took off 1 base at V and 1 base at J, with 7 bases between the two ends. Germline-derived CDR1 and CDR2 are MGHRA and YSYEKL. Here the CDR3 DNA reads TGCGCCAGCAGCCAAGGACAGGAGAACACTGAAGCTTTCTTT. Protein: CASSQGQENTEAFF.

The chain has TRBV7-2 and TRBJ1-2; TRBD1 aligns across 7 bases. CDR3 size: 15 residues. Germline V gene sequence: CDR1 SGHTA, CDR2 FQGNSA. The V segment lost 3 bases and the J segment 3 bases; nucleotides outside the gene matches: 7. The CDR3 nucleotides read TGTGCCAGCAGCTTCCTTTCCGGGACAGACTATGGCTACACCTTC. This gives the protein CASSFLSGTDYGYTF.

This clonotype came up a few times. The rearrangement joins TRBV7-6 to TRBJ1-6; TRBD1 matches 8 bases. The CDR3 extends over 14 amino acids. Per germline, CDR1 SGHVS and CDR2 FNYEAQ. With 5 bases clipped from V and 6 bases from J, the junction kept 3 bases outside the gene matches. DNA of the CDR3: TGTGCCAGCAGCCTGACAGGGGTTAATTCACCCCTCCACTTT. Translation gives CASSLTGVNSPLHF.

This chain joins TRBV29-1 and TRBJ1-5; D perhaps matches TRBD1 (5 bases). The CDR3 runs to 13 residues. Germline-derived CDR1 and CDR2 are SQVTM and ANQGSEA. V shed 1 base and J shed 4 bases, with 8 bases lying between them. Here the CDR3 DNA reads TGCAGCGTTGAAGTGACAGCAAATCAGCCCCAGCATTTT. It codes for CSVEVTANQPQHF.

This clonotype was detected a few times. The V gene is TRBV15, the J gene TRBJ2-7; D gene unclear. Germline CDR1 LNHNV, CDR2 YYDKDF (reference sequence). CDR3 length equals 13 residues. V shed 0 bases and J shed 4 bases, with 7 bases lying between them. Here the CDR3 reads CATSRDRPYEQYF. The CDR3 coding sequence is TGTGCCACCAGCAGAGATCGCCCTTACGAGCAGTACTTC.

This chain links TRBV28 with TRBJ2-3; 9 bases are shared with TRBD2. The CDR3 has 18 residues. Germline V gene sequence: CDR1 MDHEN, CDR2 SYDVKM. V shed 2 bases and J 3 bases; nucleotides not matched to a gene: 12. CDR3 sequence: CASSLRLDSGGGTDTQYF. As DNA, the CDR3 is TGTGCCAGCAGTTTAAGGCTGGATAGCGGGGGAGGTACAGATACGCAGTATTTT.

At least ten counts were recorded for this clonotype. The chain carries TRBV7-2 and TRBJ1-4; 10 bases are shared with TRBD1. Germline CDR1 reads SGHTA; CDR2 reads FQGNSA. The J segment lost 8 bases and the V segment lost 3 bases, leaving 0 bases of the junction unmatched. The CDR3 runs 13 residues. In DNA form, the CDR3 reads TGTGCCAGCAGCTTGGGACAGGGGGAAAAACTGTTTTTT. Amino acid sequence: CASSLGQGEKLFF.

Ten or more counts support this clonotype. The CDR3 protein is CASSLILGEQFF. CDR3 nucleotide sequence: TGTGCCAGCAGTTTAATATTAGGGGAGCAGTTCTTC. The rearrangement links TRBV11-3 to TRBJ2-1; D is ambiguous. There are 12 residues in the CDR3. Looked up from germline, CDR1 is SGHNT and CDR2 is YENEEA. Trimming left V 6 bases short and J 10 bases short, with 13 bases between. Looking up the rest from reference TRBV11-3 and TRBJ2-1 gives the full variable domain: EAGVVQSPRYKIIEKKQPVAFWCNPISGHNTLYWYLQNLGQGPELLIRYENEEAVDDSQLPKDRFSAERLKGVDSTLKIQPAELGDSAVYLCASSLILGEQFFGPGTRLTVL.

This clonotype was seen ten or more times. V usage is TRBV4-3 and J usage is TRBJ1-2; 7 bases fit TRBD1. Germline V lookup: CDR1 LGHNA, CDR2 YSLEER. There are 14 residues in the CDR3. The V segment lost 0 bases and the J segment 7 bases; nucleotides outside the gene matches: 5. The CDR3 DNA sequence: TGCGCCAGCAGCCAAGAGGGCAGGGGGTTTGGCTACACCTTC. Residues: CASSQEGRGFGYTF.

This clonotype came up a few times. This chain joins TRBV28 and TRBJ1-5; 7 bases align to TRBD1. Germline lookup yields CDR1 MDHEN and CDR2 SYDVKM. V lost 6 bases, J lost 4 bases, and 0 bases stayed unmatched. The CDR3 sequence is 12 residues long. CDR3 nucleotide sequence: TGTGCCAGCAGGGGACAGAATCAGCCCCAGCATTTT. It encodes CASRGQNQPQHF.

V gene TRBV4-1 combines with J gene TRBJ2-5, with 12 bases lining up with TRBD2. V dropped 1 base and J dropped 5; count of bases not matched to a gene: 2. The CDR3 sequence is 15 residues long. CDR1 and CDR2 from the germline V gene are MGHRA and YSYEKL. In DNA, the CDR3 is TGCGCCAGCAGCCAAGGACTAGCGGGAGTTGAGACCCAGTACTTC. Translating gives CASSQGLAGVETQYF.

V is TRBV10-2 and J is TRBJ1-1; no firm D call. V was pared by 3 bases and J by 5 bases, with 13 bases between. Germline V gene data show CDR1 as WSHSY and CDR2 as SAAADI. This CDR3 is 14 amino acids long. The CDR3 DNA reads as TGCGCCAGCAGTGATCAAGGTTTACTAACTGAAGCTTTCTTT. Amino acid sequence: CASSDQGLLTEAFF.

This clonotype was counted many times. The chain has TRBV5-1 and TRBJ1-2; D gene uncertain. Germline V gene lookup returns CDR1 SGHRS and CDR2 YFSETQ. Trimming cost V 1 base and J 2 bases, with 6 bases left between them. This CDR3 comprises 13 residues. The CDR3 protein is CASSLTQNYGYTF. The CDR3 nucleotides are TGCGCCAGCAGCTTGACTCAGAACTATGGCTACACCTTC.

This clonotype was seen repeatedly, ten times or more. V gene TRBV4-1 combines with J gene TRBJ2-5; 7 bases fit TRBD2. This CDR3 is built from 16 residues. CDR1 and CDR2 (germline): MGHRA, YSYEKL. Trimming took 4 bases from V and 1 from J; bases not matched to a gene: 9. CDR3 DNA sequence: TGCGCCAGCAGCCCCCTCGGGGGAGGGGTCCAAGAGACCCAGTACTTC. It is translated as CASSPLGGGVQETQYF.

Only a few counts were recorded for this clonotype. In DNA form, the CDR3 reads TGTGCCAGCAGTCGGACAGGGGGCTTCTATAATTCACCCCTCCACTTT. This gives the protein CASSRTGGFYNSPLHF. The chain links TRBV6-1 to TRBJ1-6; TRBD1 matches 11 bases. CDR1 is MNHNS, CDR2 SASEGT, per germline. The junction had 3 bases not matched to a gene; V was cut back by 5 bases and J by 3 bases. This CDR3 comprises 16 residues.

This clonotype was picked up many times. This rearrangement joins TRBV20-1 to TRBJ2-7; D is uncertain. Germline CDR1 reads DFQATT; CDR2 reads SNEGSKA (reference sequence). The CDR3 covers 14 residues. V lost 3 bases, J lost 0 bases, and 12 bases lay in between. The CDR3 here is CSASYLKNSYEQYF. The CDR3 DNA sequence: TGCAGTGCTAGTTATCTGAAAAACTCCTACGAGCAGTACTTC.

This clonotype was detected ten times or more. The V and J genes are TRBV5-1 and TRBJ2-3; D remains ambiguous. There are 13 residues in the CDR3. V lost 4 bases to trimming and J lost 3 bases, with 9 bases between them. Germline V gene lookup returns CDR1 SGHRS and CDR2 YFSETQ. CDR3 DNA sequence: TGCGCCAGCAGCCCCCTGGAGACAGATACGCAGTATTTT. Translation gives CASSPLETDTQYF.

Ten or more counts support this clonotype. This chain uses TRBV20-1 with TRBJ2-2, with 7 bases that match TRBD1. J gave up 5 bases and V 5 bases, and 5 bases lay outside the gene matches. This CDR3 is built from 13 residues. CDR1 and CDR2 (germline): DFQATT, SNEGSKA (reference sequence). CDR3 in amino acids: CSAYTTGTGELFF. The CDR3 DNA is TGCAGTGCTTATACGACAGGGACCGGGGAGCTGTTTTTT.

There are a few counts of this clonotype. The chain combines TRBV6-2 or TRBV6-3 with TRBJ1-2, with TRBD1 identical over 9 bases. CDR3 length: 16 amino acids. Germline V gene sequence: CDR1 MNHEY, CDR2 SVGEGT. V shed 4 bases and J 2 bases; nucleotides not matched to a gene: 8. CDR3 coding DNA: TGTGCCAGCAGTTCCAGGACAGGGGACCAAAACTATGGCTACACCTTC. Translating gives CASSSRTGDQNYGYTF.

This clonotype was seen many times. V and J are TRBV7-8 and TRBJ2-1; 7 bases map to TRBD1. The germline V gene encodes CDR1 SGHVS and CDR2 FQNEAQ. The CDR3 totals 16 residues. V trimming: 6 bases; J trimming: 4 bases; junction bases outside the gene matches: 12. The CDR3 loop reads CASRETGTDTYNEQFF. For the CDR3, the DNA is TGTGCCAGCAGAGAAACCGGGACAGATACTTACAATGAGCAGTTCTTC. Full variable domain (remainder filled in from reference TRBV7-8 and TRBJ2-1): GAGVSQSPRYKVAKRGQDVALRCDPISGHVSLFWYQQALGQGPEFLTYFQNEAQLDKSGLPSDRFFAERPEGSVSTLKIQRTQQEDSAVYLCASRETGTDTYNEQFFGPGTRLTVL.

The sample holds a few counts of this clonotype. The J gene is TRBJ1-2, the V gene TRBV4-3, with unresolved D. The ends were cut back, 0 bases at V and 5 bases at J, with 16 bases in the middle. This CDR3 comprises 16 residues. The germline CDR1 and CDR2 sequences are LGHNA and YSLEER. The CDR3 DNA reads as TGCGCCAGCAGCCAAGAATGGTTCGGAAAAGGTTATGGCTACACCTTC. Its protein product is CASSQEWFGKGYGYTF.